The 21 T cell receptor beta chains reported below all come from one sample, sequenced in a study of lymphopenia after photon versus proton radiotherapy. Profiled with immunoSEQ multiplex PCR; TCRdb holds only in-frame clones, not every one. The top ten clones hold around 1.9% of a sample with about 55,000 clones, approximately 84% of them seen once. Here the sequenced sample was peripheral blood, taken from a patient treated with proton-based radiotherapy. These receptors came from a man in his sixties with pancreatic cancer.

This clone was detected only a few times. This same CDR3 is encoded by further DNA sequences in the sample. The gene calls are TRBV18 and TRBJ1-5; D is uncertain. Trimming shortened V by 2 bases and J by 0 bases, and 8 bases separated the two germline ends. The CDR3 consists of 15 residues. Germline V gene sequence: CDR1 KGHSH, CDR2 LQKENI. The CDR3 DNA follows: TGTGCCAGCTCACCAGGAACAGATAGCAATCAGCCCCAGCATTTT. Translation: CASSPGTDSNQPQHF.

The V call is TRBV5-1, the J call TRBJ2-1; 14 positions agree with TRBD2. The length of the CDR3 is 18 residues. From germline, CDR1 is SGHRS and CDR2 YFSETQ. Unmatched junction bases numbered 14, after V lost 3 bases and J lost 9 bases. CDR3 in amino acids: CASSSKEPGLAGEGEQFF. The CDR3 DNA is TGCGCCAGCAGCTCGAAAGAGCCGGGACTAGCGGGAGAAGGTGAGCAGTTCTTC.

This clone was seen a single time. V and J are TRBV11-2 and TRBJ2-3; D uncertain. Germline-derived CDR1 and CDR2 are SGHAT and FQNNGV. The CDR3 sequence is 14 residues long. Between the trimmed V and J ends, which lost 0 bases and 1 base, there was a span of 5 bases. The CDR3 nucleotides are TGTGCCAGCAGCTTAGAGGTTGGCACAGATACGCAGTATTTT. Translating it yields CASSLEVGTDTQYF. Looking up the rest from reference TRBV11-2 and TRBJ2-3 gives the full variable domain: EAGVAQSPRYKIIEKRQSVAFWCNPISGHATLYWYQQILGQGPKLLIQFQNNGVVDDSQLPKDRFSAERLKGVDSTLKIQPAKLEDSAVYLCASSLEVGTDTQYFGPGTRLTVL.

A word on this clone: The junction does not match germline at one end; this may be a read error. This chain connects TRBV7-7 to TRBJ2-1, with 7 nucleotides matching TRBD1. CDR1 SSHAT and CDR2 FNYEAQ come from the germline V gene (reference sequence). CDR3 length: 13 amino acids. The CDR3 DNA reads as TGTGCTAGCAGCTTAGACAGGGTCGGTGAGCAGTTCTTC. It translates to CASSLDRVGEQFF.

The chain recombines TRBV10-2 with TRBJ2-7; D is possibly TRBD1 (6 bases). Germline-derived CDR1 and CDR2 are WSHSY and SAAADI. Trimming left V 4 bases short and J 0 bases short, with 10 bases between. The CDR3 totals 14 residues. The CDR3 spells CASSVQGDSYEQYF. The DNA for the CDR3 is TGCGCCAGCAGTGTACAGGGTGACTCCTACGAGCAGTACTTC.

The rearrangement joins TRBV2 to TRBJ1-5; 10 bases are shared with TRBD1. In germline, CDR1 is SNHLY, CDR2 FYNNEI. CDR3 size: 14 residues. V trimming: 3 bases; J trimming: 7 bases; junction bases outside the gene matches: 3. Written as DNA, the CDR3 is TGTGCCAGCAGTGAGAGGACAGGGGGACAGCCCCAGCATTTT. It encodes CASSERTGGQPQHF.

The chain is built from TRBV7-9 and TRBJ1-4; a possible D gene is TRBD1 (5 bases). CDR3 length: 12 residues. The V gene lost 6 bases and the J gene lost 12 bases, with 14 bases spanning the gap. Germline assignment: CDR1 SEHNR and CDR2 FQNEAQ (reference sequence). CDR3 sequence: CASRDQGPELFF. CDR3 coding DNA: TGTGCCAGCAGGGACCAGGGCCCTGAACTGTTTTTT.

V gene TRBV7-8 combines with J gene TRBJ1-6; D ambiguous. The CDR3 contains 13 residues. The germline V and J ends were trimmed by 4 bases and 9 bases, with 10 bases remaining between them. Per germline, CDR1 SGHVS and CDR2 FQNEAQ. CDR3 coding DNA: TGTGCCAGCAGCTCCGCGTCGGCTTCACCCCTCCACTTT. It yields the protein CASSSASASPLHF.

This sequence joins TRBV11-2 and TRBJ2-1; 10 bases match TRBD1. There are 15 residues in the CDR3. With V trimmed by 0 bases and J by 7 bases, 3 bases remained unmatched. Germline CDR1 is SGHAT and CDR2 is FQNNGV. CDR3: CASSLEGQGLNEQFF. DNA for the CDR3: TGTGCCAGCAGCTTAGAGGGACAGGGGCTGAATGAGCAGTTCTTC.

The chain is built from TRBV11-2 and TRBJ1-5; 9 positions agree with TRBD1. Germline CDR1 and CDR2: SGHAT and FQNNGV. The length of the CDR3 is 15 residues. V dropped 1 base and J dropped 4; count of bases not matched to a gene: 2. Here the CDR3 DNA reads TGTGCCAGCAGCTTAGGGGGGACAGGGAATCAGCCCCAGCATTTT. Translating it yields CASSLGGTGNQPQHF.

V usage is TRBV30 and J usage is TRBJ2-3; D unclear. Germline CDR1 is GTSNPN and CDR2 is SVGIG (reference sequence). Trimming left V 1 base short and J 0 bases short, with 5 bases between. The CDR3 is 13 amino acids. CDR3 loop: CAWSDGSTDTQYF. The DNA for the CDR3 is TGTGCCTGGAGTGATGGGAGCACAGATACGCAGTATTTT.

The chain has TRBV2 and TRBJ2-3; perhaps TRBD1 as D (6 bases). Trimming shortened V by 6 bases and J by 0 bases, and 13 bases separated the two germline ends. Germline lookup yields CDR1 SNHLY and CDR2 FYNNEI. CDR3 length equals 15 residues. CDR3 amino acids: CASSLDSFSTDTQYF. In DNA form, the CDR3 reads TGTGCCAGCAGCCTGGACAGTTTTAGCACAGATACGCAGTATTTT.

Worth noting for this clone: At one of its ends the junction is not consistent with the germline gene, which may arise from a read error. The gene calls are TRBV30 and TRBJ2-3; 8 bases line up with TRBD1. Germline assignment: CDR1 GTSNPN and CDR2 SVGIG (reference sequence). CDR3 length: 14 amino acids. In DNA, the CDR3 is TGTGCCAGGAGCCGGACAGGGCTGGAAGAGTGGCAGTATTTT. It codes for CARSRTGLEEWQYF.

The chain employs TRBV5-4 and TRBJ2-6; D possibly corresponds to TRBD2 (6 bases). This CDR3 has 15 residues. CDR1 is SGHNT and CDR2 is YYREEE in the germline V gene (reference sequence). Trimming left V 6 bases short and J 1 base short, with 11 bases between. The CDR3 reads CASTLGGSGANVLTF. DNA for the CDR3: TGTGCCAGCACTTTGGGAGGTTCTGGGGCCAACGTCCTGACTTTC.

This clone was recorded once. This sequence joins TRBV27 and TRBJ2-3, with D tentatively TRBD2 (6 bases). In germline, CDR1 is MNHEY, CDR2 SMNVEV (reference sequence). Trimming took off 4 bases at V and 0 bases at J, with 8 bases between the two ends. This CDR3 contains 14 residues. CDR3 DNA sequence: TGTGCCAGCAGTTCGGGACTCAGCACAGATACGCAGTATTTT. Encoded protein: CASSSGLSTDTQYF.

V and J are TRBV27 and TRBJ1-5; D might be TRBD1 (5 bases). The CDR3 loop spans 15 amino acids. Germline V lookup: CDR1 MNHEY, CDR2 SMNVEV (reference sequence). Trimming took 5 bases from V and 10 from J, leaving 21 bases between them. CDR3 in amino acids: CASSPQGTPNGPQHF. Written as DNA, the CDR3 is TGTGCCAGCAGTCCGCAGGGAACCCCAAATGGACCCCAGCATTTT.

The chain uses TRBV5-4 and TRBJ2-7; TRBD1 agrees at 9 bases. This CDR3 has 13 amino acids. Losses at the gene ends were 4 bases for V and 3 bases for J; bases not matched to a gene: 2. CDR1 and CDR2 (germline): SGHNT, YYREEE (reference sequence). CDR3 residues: CASSVDRGYEQYF. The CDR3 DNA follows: TGTGCCAGCAGCGTGGACAGGGGCTACGAGCAGTACTTC.

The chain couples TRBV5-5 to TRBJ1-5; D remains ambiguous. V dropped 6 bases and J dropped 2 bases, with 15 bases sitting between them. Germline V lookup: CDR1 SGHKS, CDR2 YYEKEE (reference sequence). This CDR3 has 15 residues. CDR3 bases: TGTGCCAGCACCTCGGCTGCGGGAGGCAATCAGCCCCAGCATTTT. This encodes CASTSAAGGNQPQHF.

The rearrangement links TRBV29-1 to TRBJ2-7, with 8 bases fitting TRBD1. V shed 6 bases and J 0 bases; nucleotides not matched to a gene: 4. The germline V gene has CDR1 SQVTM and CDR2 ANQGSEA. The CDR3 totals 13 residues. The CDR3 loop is CSVSDRGSYEQYF. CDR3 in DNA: TGCAGCGTGAGCGACAGGGGCTCCTACGAGCAGTACTTC.

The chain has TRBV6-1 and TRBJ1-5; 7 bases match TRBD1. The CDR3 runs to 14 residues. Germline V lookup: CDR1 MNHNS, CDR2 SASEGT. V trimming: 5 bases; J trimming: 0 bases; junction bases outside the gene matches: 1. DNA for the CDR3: TGTGCCAGCAGTCGGGACAGTAGCAATCAGCCCCAGCATTTT. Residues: CASSRDSSNQPQHF.

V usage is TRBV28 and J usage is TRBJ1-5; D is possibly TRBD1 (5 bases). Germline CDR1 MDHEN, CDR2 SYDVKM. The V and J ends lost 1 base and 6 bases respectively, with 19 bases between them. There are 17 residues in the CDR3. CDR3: CASSLLDSRAATQPQHF. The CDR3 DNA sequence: TGTGCCAGCAGTTTATTGGATTCCAGGGCGGCCACTCAGCCCCAGCATTTT. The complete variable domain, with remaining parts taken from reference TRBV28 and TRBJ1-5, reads DVKVTQSSRYLVKRTGEKVFLECVQDMDHENMFWYRQDPGLGLRLIYFSYDVKMKEKGDIPEGYSVSREKKERFSLILESASTNQTSMYLCASSLLDSRAATQPQHFGDGTRLSIL.